A single sample gave rise to the 21 T cell receptor beta chains below, sequenced in a study of technical replicates of blood from several donors. Profiled with immunoSEQ multiplex PCR; TCRdb holds only in-frame clones, not every one. The sample lists around 13,000 clones; 84% were seen once. The source material was PBMCs. The receptors here all came from a human donor in good health.

The gene calls are TRBV5-8 and TRBJ2-4; D is uncertain. Germline CDR1 and CDR2: SGHTS and YDEGEE. Trimming cost V 0 bases and J 0 bases, with 10 bases left between them. This CDR3 is built from 16 residues. CDR3 in amino acids: CASSLGRVLAKNIQYF. CDR3 in DNA: TGTGCCAGCAGCTTGGGTAGAGTCCTAGCCAAAAACATTCAGTACTTC. The whole variable domain, filled in from reference TRBV5-8 and TRBJ2-4, reads EAGVTQSPTHLIKTRGQQATLRCSPISGHTSVYWYQQALGLGLQFLLWYDEGEERNRGNFPPRFSGRQFPNYSSELNVNALELEDSALYLCASSLGRVLAKNIQYFGAGTRLSVL.

This chain uses TRBV5-4 with TRBJ1-1; 8 nucleotides align to TRBD1. This CDR3 region has 15 residues. Germline V gene data show CDR1 as SGHNT and CDR2 as YYREEE (reference sequence). The V segment lost 0 bases and the J segment 5 bases; nucleotides outside the gene matches: 6. CDR3 residues: CASSLDRTGMTEAFF. CDR3 in DNA: TGTGCCAGCAGCTTGGATAGGACAGGGATGACTGAAGCTTTCTTT. The whole variable domain, filled in from reference TRBV5-4 and TRBJ1-1, reads ETGVTQSPTHLIKTRGQQVTLRCSSQSGHNTVSWYQQALGQGPQFIFQYYREEENGRGNFPPRFSGLQFPNYSSELNVNALELDDSALYLCASSLDRTGMTEAFFGQGTRLTVV.

The rearrangement links TRBV18 to TRBJ2-2; 7 positions agree with TRBD2. Per the germline V gene, CDR1 is KGHSH and CDR2 is LQKENI. Trimming at V came to 5 bases and at J to 5 bases, leaving 5 bases not matched to a gene. CDR3 length equals 14 residues. The CDR3 reads CASSTDGRTGELFF. CDR3 in DNA: TGTGCCAGCTCAACCGACGGGAGGACCGGGGAGCTGTTTTTT. Together with reference TRBV18 and TRBJ2-2, the CDR3 gives the full variable domain: NAGVMQNPRHLVRRRGQEARLRCSPMKGHSHVYWYRQLPEEGLKFMVYLQKENIIDESGMPKERFSAEFPKEGPSILRIQQVVRGDSAAYFCASSTDGRTGELFFGEGSRLTVL.

The V call is TRBV2, the J call TRBJ2-7; 10 bases are a match to TRBD2. The CDR3 runs to 15 residues. J gave up 5 bases and V 6 bases, and 10 bases lay outside the gene matches. Germline lookup yields CDR1 SNHLY and CDR2 FYNNEI. CDR3 in DNA: TGTGCCAGCAGAGGCCGGGCTAGCGGGAGCAACGAGCAGTACTTC. Translating gives CASRGRASGSNEQYF.

The chain couples TRBV18 to TRBJ2-7; 8 bases are a match to TRBD1. Germline CDR1 KGHSH, CDR2 LQKENI. The CDR3 has 14 amino acids. V was clipped by 2 bases and J by 3 bases; unmatched bases: 3. CDR3 in amino acids: CASSPLQGVYEQYF. CDR3 nucleotides: TGTGCCAGCTCACCATTACAGGGGGTCTACGAGCAGTACTTC.

The chain carries TRBV9 and TRBJ2-7; TRBD2 agrees at 14 bases. With V trimmed by 0 bases and J by 7 bases, 6 bases remained unmatched. The CDR3 totals 16 residues. Per germline, CDR1 SGDLS and CDR2 YYNGEE. This CDR3 reads CASSVGGTSGSGEQYF. The CDR3 DNA reads TGTGCCAGCAGCGTAGGCGGGACTAGCGGGAGCGGGGAGCAGTACTTC.

This chain connects TRBV30 to TRBJ2-1, with a weak D call TRBD2 (5 bases). The ends were cut back, 4 bases at V and 0 bases at J, with 13 bases in the middle. This CDR3 has 15 amino acids. Germline V gene data show CDR1 as GTSNPN and CDR2 as SVGIG (reference sequence). Here the CDR3 reads CAWIGGSSSYNEQFF. The CDR3 DNA reads TGTGCCTGGATCGGAGGCTCCAGCTCCTACAATGAGCAGTTCTTC.

The chain employs TRBV11-2 and TRBJ2-1, with D possibly TRBD1 on 6 matching bases. Trimming pared 8 bases from V and 0 bases from J, leaving 8 bases between. Germline V gene lookup returns CDR1 SGHAT and CDR2 FQNNGV. The CDR3 extends over 13 amino acids. The CDR3 DNA sequence: TGTGCCAGCGGGGGCCACTCCTACAATGAGCAGTTCTTC. It encodes CASGGHSYNEQFF.

The chain links TRBV27 to TRBJ1-5; 9 bases match TRBD1. This CDR3 has 14 residues. CDR1 is MNHEY and CDR2 is SMNVEV in the germline V gene (reference sequence). J gave up 5 bases and V 10 bases, and 9 bases lay outside the gene matches. The CDR3 loop is CATRRGQGDQPQHF. CDR3 coding DNA: TGTGCCACCAGAAGGGGACAGGGAGATCAGCCCCAGCATTTT.

The chain has TRBV11-2 and TRBJ2-3; 15 bases are shared with TRBD2. Trimming at V came to 6 bases and at J to 4 bases, leaving 5 bases not matched to a gene. The CDR3 totals 16 residues. Looked up from germline, CDR1 is SGHAT and CDR2 is FQNNGV. CDR3 loop: CASRWTSGRGADTQYF. The CDR3 DNA is TGTGCCAGCAGATGGACTAGCGGGAGGGGGGCAGATACGCAGTATTTT. The whole variable domain, remainder taken from reference TRBV11-2 and TRBJ2-3, is EAGVAQSPRYKIIEKRQSVAFWCNPISGHATLYWYQQILGQGPKLLIQFQNNGVVDDSQLPKDRFSAERLKGVDSTLKIQPAKLEDSAVYLCASRWTSGRGADTQYFGPGTRLTVL.

The J gene is TRBJ2-3, the V gene TRBV9; no clear D gene. In germline, CDR1 is SGDLS, CDR2 YYNGEE. V lost 4 bases and J 2 bases, leaving 5 bases between the germline ends. The CDR3 is 12 residues long. The CDR3 protein is CASSHPTDTQYF. The CDR3 DNA sequence: TGTGCCAGCAGCCATCCCACAGATACGCAGTATTTT.

J is TRBJ1-1 and V is TRBV20-1; the D gene is possibly TRBD1 (5 bases). The V end was cut by 8 bases, the J end by 6 bases, with 13 bases between. The CDR3 contains 11 residues. CDR1 is DFQATT, CDR2 SNEGSKA, per germline (reference sequence). Here the CDR3 DNA reads TGCAGTCGGGCCCAGGGCGCTGAAGCTTTCTTT. Protein: CSRAQGAEAFF.

This chain joins TRBV6-5 and TRBJ2-2; D call uncertain. The CDR3 consists of 15 residues. The V and J ends lost 2 bases and 3 bases respectively, with 10 bases between them. The V gene's germline CDR1 is MNHEY and CDR2 SVGAGI. The CDR3 DNA sequence: TGTGCCAGCAGTTACCTTACGCAGTACACCGGGGAGCTGTTTTTT. Amino acids: CASSYLTQYTGELFF.

The chain has TRBV18 and TRBJ1-1; TRBD1 is a possible D gene (6 bases). Trimming took 2 bases from V and 1 from J, leaving 17 bases between them. The CDR3 is 17 amino acids. Germline V gene sequence: CDR1 KGHSH, CDR2 LQKENI. CDR3 loop: CASSPRLGGGENTEAFF. Written as DNA, the CDR3 is TGTGCCAGCTCACCAAGGCTAGGGGGTGGGGAGAACACTGAAGCTTTCTTT.

The rearrangement links TRBV19 to TRBJ1-4; possible D gene TRBD1, 5 bases. The CDR3 contains 13 residues. The germline V gene encodes CDR1 LNHDA and CDR2 SQIVND (reference sequence). The V gene lost 5 bases and the J gene lost 7 bases, with 11 bases spanning the gap. CDR3 coding DNA: TGTGCCAGTAGTGGTCAGGGTGGTGAAAAACTGTTTTTT. It specifies CASSGQGGEKLFF.

The V and J genes are TRBV7-6 and TRBJ1-4; no clear D. The CDR3 is made up of 16 amino acids. The V gene's germline CDR1 is SGHVS and CDR2 FNYEAQ. V was pared by 0 bases and J by 0 bases, with 8 bases between. The CDR3 DNA sequence: TGTGCCAGCAGCTTAGCGGAGGCTGCAACTAATGAAAAACTGTTTTTT. Translated: CASSLAEAATNEKLFF.

The chain joins TRBV2 to TRBJ1-2, with TRBD1 as a possible D gene (6 bases). The germline V and J ends were trimmed by 8 bases and 2 bases, with 15 bases remaining between them. Germline CDR1 SNHLY, CDR2 FYNNEI. This CDR3 has 14 amino acids. The CDR3 protein is CASGTGTGNYGYTF. DNA for the CDR3: TGTGCCAGCGGCACAGGGACGGGGAACTATGGCTACACCTTC.

This sequence joins TRBV5-1 and TRBJ2-2; 7 positions match TRBD1. The CDR3 runs 15 residues. Per germline, CDR1 SGHRS and CDR2 YFSETQ. V shed 0 bases and J 1 base; nucleotides not matched to a gene: 0. The chain's CDR3 is CASSLAGGNTGELFF. CDR3 DNA: TGCGCCAGCAGCTTGGCAGGGGGGAACACCGGGGAGCTGTTTTTT.

The chain is built from TRBV9 and TRBJ2-2, with a possible D match to TRBD2 (6 bases). The V gene lost 0 bases and the J gene lost 3 bases, with 9 bases spanning the gap. This CDR3 is 15 amino acids long. Germline V gives CDR1 SGDLS, CDR2 YYNGEE. The CDR3 DNA is TGTGCCAGCAGCGTAGTCGGGGGAGACACCGGGGAGCTGTTTTTT. Amino acid sequence: CASSVVGGDTGELFF.

This chain connects TRBV9 to TRBJ2-1; 12 nucleotides agree with TRBD2. The CDR3 extends over 16 amino acids. Per the germline V gene, CDR1 is SGDLS and CDR2 is YYNGEE. With V trimmed by 4 bases and J by 5 bases, 7 bases remained unmatched. DNA for the CDR3: TGTGCCAGCAGCACTCTAGCGGGAGGGTCCCACAATGAGCAGTTCTTC. The encoded protein is CASSTLAGGSHNEQFF.

The chain couples TRBV5-6 to TRBJ2-7, with D tentatively TRBD2 (5 bases). Trimming left V 3 bases short and J 2 bases short, with 12 bases between. The length of the CDR3 is 14 residues. Germline V CDR1 and CDR2: SGHDT, YYEEEE. CDR3: CASSWEPNPYEQYF. The DNA for the CDR3 is TGTGCCAGCAGCTGGGAGCCAAACCCCTACGAGCAGTACTTC. Variable domain in full (rest from reference TRBV5-6 and TRBJ2-7): DAGVTQSPTHLIKTRGQQVTLRCSPKSGHDTVSWYQQALGQGPQFIFQYYEEEERQRGNFPDRFSGHQFPNYSSELNVNALLLGDSALYLCASSWEPNPYEQYFGPGTRLTVT.